The text below deals with one T cell receptor beta chain. The antigen is undetermined. It was with 60 Vbeta and 13 Jbeta primers that the PCR ran. Study processing details: An analysis that came later counted tens of millions of unique TCR beta chains, some 11 million shared. Sequencing was performed with immunoSEQ multiplex PCR; in TCRdb, only in-frame clones are kept and a portion is missing. The DNA gave D and trimming, while V, J and clone size come from that table. The data show tens of thousands of clones, with roughly 82% seen just once and 1.5% to 2% held by the top ten. This entry belongs to a study of cytomegalovirus exposure and HLA in healthy donors. Findings of the study overall: Cytomegalovirus-associated TCR beta chains were listed, numbering 150 to 200. When analyzed later, the rates of TCR association showed variation by HLA locus, with DRB1 the most and HLA-C the fewest.

The CDR3 has 14 residues. Per germline, CDR1 SGDLS and CDR2 YYNGEE. Trimming stripped 0 bases from V and 2 bases from J, with 9 bases between. The sequencing sample was made of PBMCs. This sequence joins TRBV9 and TRBJ2-7, with D hard to call. The receptor was isolated from a man aged 18 to 30 in good health and CMV-seronegative. Written as DNA, the CDR3 is TGTGCCAGCAGCGTAGGTGGCACCACCTACGAGCAGTACTTC. Its protein product is CASSVGGTTYEQYF. Full variable domain (remainder filled in from reference TRBV9 and TRBJ2-7): DSGVTQTPKHLITATGQRVTLRCSPRSGDLSVYWYQQSLDQGLQFLIQYYNGEERAKGNILERFSAQQFPDLHSELNLSSLELGDSALYFCASSVGGTTYEQYFGPGTRLTVT.